Listed below are T cell receptor beta chains from one sample, sequenced in a study of beta chain features in type 1 diabetes. The protocol was immunoSEQ multiplex PCR, while the TCRdb copy is restricted to in-frame clones and leaves out a portion. The sample lists 500,000 to 700,000 clones; 15% to 17% were seen once. The sequenced material came from naive CD4+ T cells from blood. The receptors shown here come from a young man in good health. CDR3s include the opening cysteine and the closing phenylalanine or tryptophan. Each record gives: clone size, J gene, D gene, V gene, CDR3 DNA, CDR3 protein. D genes are given only for firm matches. Size is omitted from some rows. Given values are once, few, many or a class for expanded clones.

clone size: few; J gene: TRBJ2-1; D gene: TRBD1; V gene: TRBV10-3; CDR3 DNA: TGTGCCATCAGATCCGGGACAGCAAACAATGAGCAGTTCTTC; CDR3 protein: CAIRSGTANNEQFF
clone size: many; J gene: TRBJ2-2; D gene: TRBD2; V gene: TRBV11-1; CDR3 DNA: TGTGCCAGCAGCGGGGACTATCTGAACACCGGGGAGCTGTTTTTT; CDR3 protein: CASSGDYLNTGELFF
clone size: few; J gene: TRBJ2-4; D gene: .; V gene: TRBV11-2; CDR3 DNA: TGTGCCAGCAGCGACCGGGTGGAGGGAGCTTCCAAAAACATTCAGTACTTC; CDR3 protein: CASSDRVEGASKNIQYF
clone size: .; J gene: TRBJ2-3; D gene: TRBD2; V gene: TRBV4-3; CDR3 DNA: TGCGCCAGCAGCCCGGGAGGGACTAGCGGGTGGGGGGATACGCAGTATTTT; CDR3 protein: CASSPGGTSGWGDTQYF
clone size: few; J gene: TRBJ2-3; D gene: TRBD1; V gene: TRBV11-2; CDR3 DNA: TGTGCCAGCAGGAAGCTACAGGGGCCTCTTACAGATACGCAGTATTTT; CDR3 protein: CASRKLQGPLTDTQYF
clone size: .; J gene: TRBJ1-2; D gene: .; V gene: TRBV7-2; CDR3 DNA: TGTGCCAGCAGCCCTGGTCCGGACAGATACTATGGCTACACCTTC; CDR3 protein: CASSPGPDRYYGYTF
clone size: few; J gene: TRBJ1-4; D gene: .; V gene: TRBV20-1; CDR3 DNA: TGCAGCGCCTGGATTGGGGAAAAACTGTTTTTT; CDR3 protein: CSAWIGEKLFF
clone size: .; J gene: TRBJ1-1; D gene: .; V gene: TRBV9; CDR3 DNA: TGTGCCAGCAGCGTAGGACTGGGGCGGCACGAGGGTTTAACTGAAGCTTTCTTT; CDR3 protein: CASSVGLGRHEGLTEAFF
clone size: few; J gene: TRBJ2-3; D gene: .; V gene: TRBV6-4; CDR3 DNA: TGTGCCAGCAGTCCCCTCTACGGGTCCCCAGATACGCAGTATTTT; CDR3 protein: CASSPLYGSPDTQYF
clone size: few; J gene: TRBJ2-1; D gene: TRBD2; V gene: TRBV19; CDR3 DNA: TGTGCCAGTAGTATCTCCGGGACTAGTCACAATGAGCAGTTCTTC; CDR3 protein: CASSISGTSHNEQFF
clone size: few; J gene: TRBJ1-5; D gene: TRBD1; V gene: TRBV9; CDR3 DNA: TGTGCCAGCAGCGTAGGGACAGGGGGCAATCAGCCCCAGCATTTT; CDR3 protein: CASSVGTGGNQPQHF
clone size: .; J gene: TRBJ1-6; D gene: .; V gene: TRBV5-6; CDR3 DNA: TGTGCCAGCAGCTCGGGAGGCAGGGGCCCCCTCCACTTT; CDR3 protein: CASSSGGRGPLHF
clone size: .; J gene: TRBJ2-2; D gene: TRBD2; V gene: TRBV14; CDR3 DNA: TGTGCCAGCAGCCACTTGACTAGCGGGAGGTCGTACACCGGGGAGCTGTTTTTT; CDR3 protein: CASSHLTSGRSYTGELFF
clone size: few; J gene: TRBJ2-3; D gene: .; V gene: TRBV7-9; CDR3 DNA: TGTGCCAGCAGCCCCCCGAGCGGAGGCACAGATACGCAGTATTTT; CDR3 protein: CASSPPSGGTDTQYF
clone size: .; J gene: TRBJ2-4; D gene: .; V gene: TRBV28; CDR3 DNA: TGTGCCAGCAGTTCCCCACCGAGTCTACCCCACATTCAGTACTTC; CDR3 protein: CASSSPPSLPHIQYF
clone size: few; J gene: TRBJ1-3; D gene: .; V gene: TRBV29-1; CDR3 DNA: TGCAGCGCCCGGGGGGGAAACACCATATATTTT; CDR3 protein: CSARGGNTIYF
clone size: few; J gene: TRBJ2-5; D gene: .; V gene: TRBV7-2; CDR3 DNA: TGTGCCAGCAGCTTAGCCCGGGAGACCCAGTACTTC; CDR3 protein: CASSLARETQYF
clone size: few; J gene: TRBJ2-2; D gene: .; V gene: TRBV9; CDR3 DNA: TGTGCCAGCAGCCATGAAGGTTCCACCGGGGAGCTGTTTTTT; CDR3 protein: CASSHEGSTGELFF
clone size: .; J gene: TRBJ1-4; D gene: .; V gene: TRBV7-8; CDR3 DNA: TGTGCCAGCAGTGAATTGGCGGCGACAACTAATGAAAAACTGTTTTTT; CDR3 protein: CASSELAATTNEKLFF
clone size: few; J gene: TRBJ1-2; D gene: TRBD1; V gene: TRBV5-1; CDR3 DNA: TGCGCCAGCAGCCGTGGACAGGAGGCGGGCTACACCTTC; CDR3 protein: CASSRGQEAGYTF
clone size: many; J gene: TRBJ2-1; D gene: .; V gene: TRBV2; CDR3 DNA: TGTGCCAGCAGTGAAGAGGCGTACAATGAGCAGTTCTTC; CDR3 protein: CASSEEAYNEQFF
clone size: .; J gene: TRBJ1-5; D gene: .; V gene: TRBV7-9; CDR3 DNA: TGTGCCAGCAGCTTGGAGGGGAATAGCAATCAGCCCCAGCATTTT; CDR3 protein: CASSLEGNSNQPQHF
clone size: .; J gene: TRBJ2-2; D gene: .; V gene: TRBV5-1; CDR3 DNA: TGCGCCAGCAGCTTGGAGCGGACTGGAGGTGCCGGGGAGCTGTTTTTT; CDR3 protein: CASSLERTGGAGELFF
clone size: few; J gene: TRBJ2-5; D gene: TRBD2; V gene: TRBV5-1; CDR3 DNA: TGCGCCAGCCTGCCGGCGGGGGGCAGGGAGACCCAGTACTTC; CDR3 protein: CASLPAGGRETQYF
clone size: .; J gene: TRBJ2-3; D gene: .; V gene: TRBV18; CDR3 DNA: TGTGCCAGCTCACCAGGGGTGTATGGGACAGATACGCAGTATTTT; CDR3 protein: CASSPGVYGTDTQYF
clone size: .; J gene: TRBJ1-3; D gene: .; V gene: TRBV6-5; CDR3 DNA: TGTGCCAGCAGTTACGTCGCGGGAGGTTCGGGAAACACCATATATTTT; CDR3 protein: CASSYVAGGSGNTIYF
clone size: few; J gene: TRBJ1-3; D gene: .; V gene: TRBV6-5; CDR3 DNA: TGTGCCAGCAGTGGTGGTTACACCATATATTTT; CDR3 protein: CASSGGYTIYF
clone size: few; J gene: TRBJ2-3; D gene: .; V gene: TRBV7-2; CDR3 DNA: TGTGCCAGCAGCTCACCCGACCGCGTAGCAGATACGCAGTATTTT; CDR3 protein: CASSSPDRVADTQYF
clone size: few; J gene: TRBJ2-1; D gene: .; V gene: TRBV11-3; CDR3 DNA: TGTGCCAGCAGCTCAGGACAGTCCAAGAGCTCCTACAATGAGCAGTTCTTC; CDR3 protein: CASSSGQSKSSYNEQFF
clone size: .; J gene: TRBJ1-4; D gene: .; V gene: TRBV5-4; CDR3 DNA: TGTGCCAGCAGCCCGCGAGTGGACAGCCCTAATGAAAAACTGTTTTTT; CDR3 protein: CASSPRVDSPNEKLFF
clone size: .; J gene: TRBJ1-4; D gene: TRBD1; V gene: TRBV4-1; CDR3 DNA: TGCGCCAGCAGCCAAGATATGAGACAGGGTACCCTGTTTTTT; CDR3 protein: CASSQDMRQGTLFF
clone size: few; J gene: TRBJ2-5; D gene: .; V gene: TRBV9; CDR3 DNA: TGTGCCAGCAGCGTAGCACAGGGCCGACAAGAGACCCAGTACTTC; CDR3 protein: CASSVAQGRQETQYF
clone size: few; J gene: TRBJ1-2; D gene: .; V gene: TRBV6-1; CDR3 DNA: TGTGCCAGCAGTCCACAGGGTCCCTATGGCTACACCTTC; CDR3 protein: CASSPQGPYGYTF
clone size: few; J gene: TRBJ2-2; D gene: TRBD1; V gene: TRBV4-3; CDR3 DNA: TGCGCCAGCAGCCAAGATCCGGGGACAGGGAACACCGGGGAGCTGTTTTTT; CDR3 protein: CASSQDPGTGNTGELFF
clone size: few; J gene: TRBJ1-1; D gene: .; V gene: TRBV20-1; CDR3 DNA: TGCAGTGCTAGGCGGGAAAAAGAAGCTTTCTTT; CDR3 protein: CSARREKEAFF
clone size: few; J gene: TRBJ1-2; D gene: TRBD1; V gene: TRBV9; CDR3 DNA: TGTGCCAGCAGCCCAAGCCTTCCAGGACAGGGGGGGAATGGCTACACCTTC; CDR3 protein: CASSPSLPGQGGNGYTF
clone size: few; J gene: TRBJ2-7; D gene: .; V gene: TRBV30; CDR3 DNA: TGTGCCTGGAGTAGAACAGGTCTAGTGGTCGAGCAGTACTTC; CDR3 protein: CAWSRTGLVVEQYF
clone size: few; J gene: TRBJ1-6; D gene: TRBD1; V gene: TRBV6-6; CDR3 DNA: TGTGCCAGCAGCTTAACAGGGGAGGGGAATTCACCCCTCCACTTT; CDR3 protein: CASSLTGEGNSPLHF
clone size: .; J gene: TRBJ2-1; D gene: .; V gene: TRBV9; CDR3 DNA: TGTGCCAGCAGCGTACGGGCTGGGACCCAACTCTACAATGAGCAGTTCTTC; CDR3 protein: CASSVRAGTQLYNEQFF
clone size: .; J gene: TRBJ1-2; D gene: .; V gene: TRBV1; CDR3 DNA: TGCACCAGCCCAAGGAGTAGGATTGGTGGCTACACCTTC; CDR3 protein: CTSPRSRIGGYTF
clone size: .; J gene: TRBJ2-1; D gene: TRBD2; V gene: TRBV11-2; CDR3 DNA: TGTGCCAGCAGCTTAGAGGGACTAGCGGGATCTAATGAGCAGTTCTTC; CDR3 protein: CASSLEGLAGSNEQFF
clone size: few; J gene: TRBJ1-5; D gene: .; V gene: TRBV28; CDR3 DNA: TGTGCCAGCAGCATCCAATCGCATCAGCCCCAGCATTTT; CDR3 protein: CASSIQSHQPQHF
clone size: few; J gene: TRBJ2-7; D gene: TRBD1; V gene: TRBV9; CDR3 DNA: TGTGCCAGCAGCGTGGGTACAGGGGCGGACTACGAGCAGTACTTC; CDR3 protein: CASSVGTGADYEQYF
clone size: few; J gene: TRBJ2-3; D gene: .; V gene: TRBV18; CDR3 DNA: TGTGCCAGCTCACCACCGACCGGAGATACGCAGTATTTT; CDR3 protein: CASSPPTGDTQYF
clone size: few; J gene: TRBJ1-6; D gene: .; V gene: TRBV7-9; CDR3 DNA: TGTGCCAGCAGCTTAGCACAGCCACTGAGTAATTCACCCCTCCACTTT; CDR3 protein: CASSLAQPLSNSPLHF
clone size: .; J gene: TRBJ2-6; D gene: TRBD1; V gene: TRBV5-1; CDR3 DNA: TGCGCCAGCAGCACGGACAGGGACTCTGGGGCCAACGTCCTGACTTTC; CDR3 protein: CASSTDRDSGANVLTF
clone size: .; J gene: TRBJ2-7; D gene: TRBD1; V gene: TRBV6-5; CDR3 DNA: TGTGCCAGCAGAGGGACAGGGGGCATCCACGAGCAGTACTTC; CDR3 protein: CASRGTGGIHEQYF
clone size: .; J gene: TRBJ2-6; D gene: .; V gene: TRBV5-1; CDR3 DNA: TGCGCCAGCAGCTTCGGGGACGGACGCTCTGGGGCCAACGTCCTGACTTTC; CDR3 protein: CASSFGDGRSGANVLTF
clone size: few; J gene: TRBJ2-7; D gene: .; V gene: TRBV28; CDR3 DNA: TGTGCCAGCAGTCTGGAATACGAGCAGTACTTC; CDR3 protein: CASSLEYEQYF
clone size: .; J gene: TRBJ2-5; D gene: TRBD2; V gene: TRBV28; CDR3 DNA: TGTGCCAGCAGCCCAATCCCTAGCGGGAGCCAAGAGACCCAGTACTTC; CDR3 protein: CASSPIPSGSQETQYF
clone size: few; J gene: TRBJ2-7; D gene: .; V gene: TRBV28; CDR3 DNA: TGTGCCAGCAGTTTTGGGTGGCAGGGGACAAGCGAGCAGTACTTC; CDR3 protein: CASSFGWQGTSEQYF
clone size: .; J gene: TRBJ2-5; D gene: .; V gene: TRBV5-1; CDR3 DNA: TGCGCCAGCAGCTTGGGGGCAGGGCAAGAGACCCAGTACTTC; CDR3 protein: CASSLGAGQETQYF
clone size: .; J gene: TRBJ2-7; D gene: TRBD1; V gene: TRBV29-1; CDR3 DNA: TGCAGCGCCAACAGGGGTCAAGGATACGAGCAGTACTTC; CDR3 protein: CSANRGQGYEQYF
clone size: few; J gene: TRBJ1-2; D gene: .; V gene: TRBV30; CDR3 DNA: TGTGCCTCAGAGGGTGGCACTTCGGCTAACTATGGCTACACCTTC; CDR3 protein: CASEGGTSANYGYTF
clone size: .; J gene: TRBJ2-5; D gene: TRBD1; V gene: TRBV15; CDR3 DNA: TGTGCCACCAGCCGTTGGACAGGGGGAACCCAAGAGACCCAGTACTTC; CDR3 protein: CATSRWTGGTQETQYF
clone size: .; J gene: TRBJ2-2; D gene: TRBD1; V gene: TRBV6-1; CDR3 DNA: TGTGCCAGCAGTGTGGGCCAGGGGGTCTCGAACACCGGGGAGCTGTTTTTT; CDR3 protein: CASSVGQGVSNTGELFF
clone size: .; J gene: TRBJ1-2; D gene: .; V gene: TRBV7-2; CDR3 DNA: TGTGCCAGCAGCCTTAACTATGGCTACACCTTC; CDR3 protein: CASSLNYGYTF
clone size: few; J gene: TRBJ1-1; D gene: .; V gene: TRBV2; CDR3 DNA: TGTGCCAGCAGTGACGGTGACCAAGCTTTCTTT; CDR3 protein: CASSDGDQAFF
clone size: few; J gene: TRBJ2-6; D gene: .; V gene: TRBV6-5; CDR3 DNA: TGTGCCAGCAGTTACCCCGGGACGGCCGGTGTCCTGACTTTC; CDR3 protein: CASSYPGTAGVLTF
clone size: few; J gene: TRBJ2-5; D gene: TRBD2; V gene: TRBV11-2; CDR3 DNA: TGTGCCAGTTCGCCCGGAGCGGGGTCACAGTACTTC; CDR3 protein: CASSPGAGSQYF